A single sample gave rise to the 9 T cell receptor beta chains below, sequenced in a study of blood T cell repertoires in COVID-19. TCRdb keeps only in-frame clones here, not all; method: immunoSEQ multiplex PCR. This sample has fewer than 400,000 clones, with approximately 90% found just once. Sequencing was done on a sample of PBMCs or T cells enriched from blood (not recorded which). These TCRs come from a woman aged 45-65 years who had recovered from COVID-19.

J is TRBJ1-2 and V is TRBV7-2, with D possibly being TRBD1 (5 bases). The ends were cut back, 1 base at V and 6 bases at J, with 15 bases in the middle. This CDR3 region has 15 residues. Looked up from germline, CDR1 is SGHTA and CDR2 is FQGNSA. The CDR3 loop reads CASSLGSGGRNGYTF. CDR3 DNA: TGTGCCAGCAGCTTAGGATCCGGGGGGAGGAATGGCTACACCTTC.

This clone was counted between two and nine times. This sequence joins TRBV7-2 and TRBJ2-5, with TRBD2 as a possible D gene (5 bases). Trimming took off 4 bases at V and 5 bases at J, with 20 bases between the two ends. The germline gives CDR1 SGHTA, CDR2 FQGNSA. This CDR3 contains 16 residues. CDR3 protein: CASSSSRAHGVETQYF. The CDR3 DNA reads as TGTGCCAGCAGCTCGTCGCGGGCCCACGGTGTGGAGACCCAGTACTTC. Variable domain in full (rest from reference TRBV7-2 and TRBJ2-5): GAGVSQSPSNKVTEKGKDVELRCDPISGHTALYWYRQSLGQGLEFLIYFQGNSAPDKSGLPSDRFSAERTGGSVSTLTIQRTQQEDSAVYLCASSSSRAHGVETQYFGPGTRLLVL.

CDR3 DNA: TGTGCCAGCAGCTTAGGGCAGGGGTATGAAAAACTGTTTTTT. Encoded protein: CASSLGQGYEKLFF. The chain is built from TRBV5-4 and TRBJ1-4, with TRBD1 as a possible D gene (6 bases). Trimming shortened V by 2 bases and J by 6 bases, and 11 bases separated the two germline ends. Germline V lookup: CDR1 SGHNT, CDR2 YYREEE (reference sequence). CDR3 size: 14 residues.

CDR3 region: CASSLPGTNTIYF. The CDR3 DNA follows: TGCGCCAGCAGCTTACCCGGTACAAACACCATATATTTT. The chain recombines TRBV5-1 with TRBJ1-3; no clear D gene. The CDR3 is 13 amino acids. The germline CDR1 and CDR2 sequences are SGHRS and YFSETQ. Between the trimmed V and J ends, which lost 2 bases and 6 bases, there was a span of 9 bases.

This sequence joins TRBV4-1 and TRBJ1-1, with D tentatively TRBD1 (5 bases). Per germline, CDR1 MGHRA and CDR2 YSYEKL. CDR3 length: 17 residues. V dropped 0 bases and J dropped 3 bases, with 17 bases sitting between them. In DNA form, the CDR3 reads TGCGCCAGCAGCCAAGATCGGGGGTTCCGCGGGTACACTGAAGCTTTCTTT. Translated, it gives CASSQDRGFRGYTEAFF.

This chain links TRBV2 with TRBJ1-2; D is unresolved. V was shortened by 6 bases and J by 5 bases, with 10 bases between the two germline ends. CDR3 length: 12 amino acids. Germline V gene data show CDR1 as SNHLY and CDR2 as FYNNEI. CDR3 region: CASSQREYGYTF. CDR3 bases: TGTGCCAGCAGCCAACGGGAATATGGCTACACCTTC.

The CDR3 DNA reads as TGTGCCTGGAGGTATCACGAAAGGGGTCGTGACACTGAAGCTTTCTTT. It yields the protein CAWRYHERGRDTEAFF. The chain recombines TRBV30 with TRBJ1-1; the D gene is possibly TRBD1 (5 bases). Between the trimmed V and J ends, which lost 3 bases and 3 bases, there was a span of 20 bases. The CDR3 runs 16 residues. Germline V gives CDR1 GTSNPN, CDR2 SVGIG (reference sequence).

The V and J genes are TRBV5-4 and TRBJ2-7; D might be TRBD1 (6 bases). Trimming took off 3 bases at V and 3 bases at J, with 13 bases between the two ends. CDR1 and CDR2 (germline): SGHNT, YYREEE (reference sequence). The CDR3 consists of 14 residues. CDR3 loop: CASSSRTGIYEQYF. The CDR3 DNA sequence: TGTGCCAGCAGCTCCCGAACAGGGATCTACGAGCAGTACTTC.

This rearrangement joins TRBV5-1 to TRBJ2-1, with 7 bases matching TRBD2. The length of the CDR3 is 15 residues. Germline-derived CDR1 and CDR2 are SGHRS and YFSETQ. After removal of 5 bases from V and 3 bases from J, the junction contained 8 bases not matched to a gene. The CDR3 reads CASRSTSPSYNEQFF. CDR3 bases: TGCGCCAGCAGGTCGACTAGCCCCAGCTACAATGAGCAGTTCTTC. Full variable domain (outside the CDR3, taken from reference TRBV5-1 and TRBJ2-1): KAGVTQTPRYLIKTRGQQVTLSCSPISGHRSVSWYQQTPGQGLQFLFEYFSETQRNKGNFPGRFSGRQFSNSRSEMNVSTLELGDSALYLCASRSTSPSYNEQFFGPGTRLTVL.